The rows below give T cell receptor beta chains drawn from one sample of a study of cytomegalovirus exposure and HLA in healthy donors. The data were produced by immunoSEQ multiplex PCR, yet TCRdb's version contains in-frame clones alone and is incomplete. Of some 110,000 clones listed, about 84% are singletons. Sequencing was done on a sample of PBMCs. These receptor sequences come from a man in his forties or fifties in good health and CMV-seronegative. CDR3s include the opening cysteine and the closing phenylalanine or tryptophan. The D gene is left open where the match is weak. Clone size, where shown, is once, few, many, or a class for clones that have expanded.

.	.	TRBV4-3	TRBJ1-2	CASSQQAEEVRLYGYTF	TGCGCCAGCAGCCAACAAGCAGAAGAGGTCCGGCTCTATGGCTACACCTTC
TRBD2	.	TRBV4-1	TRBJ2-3	CASSQVGGGSDTQYF	TGCGCCAGCAGCCAAGTCGGGGGGGGCTCAGATACGCAGTATTTT
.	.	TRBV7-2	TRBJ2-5	CASSIDRYQETQYF	TGTGCCAGCAGCATTGACAGGTACCAAGAGACCCAGTACTTC
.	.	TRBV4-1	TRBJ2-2	CASSQGLRGAKAGELFF	TGCGCCAGCAGCCAAGGTCTAAGGGGCGCGAAGGCCGGGGAGCTGTTTTTT
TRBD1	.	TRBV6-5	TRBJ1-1	CASIQGQGRPFEAFF	TGTGCCAGCATCCAGGGACAGGGTCGACCTTTTGAAGCTTTCTTT
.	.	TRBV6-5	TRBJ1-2	CASSRTGFDGYTF	TGTGCCAGCAGCCGAACAGGGTTTGATGGCTACACCTTC
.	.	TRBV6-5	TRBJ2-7	CASTRGRPYEQYF	TGTGCCAGCACCAGGGGCAGACCCTACGAGCAGTACTTC
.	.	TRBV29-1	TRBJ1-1	CSVATGGVEAFF	TGCAGCGTTGCCACGGGGGGCGTGGAAGCTTTCTTT
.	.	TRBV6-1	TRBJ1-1	CASTISGASEAFF	TGTGCCAGCACCATCTCTGGGGCCTCTGAAGCTTTCTTT
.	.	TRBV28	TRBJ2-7	CASSPAARGFYEQYF	TGTGCCAGCAGTCCTGCCGCCCGGGGGTTCTACGAGCAGTACTTC
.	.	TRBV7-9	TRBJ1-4	CASSSPTGGGEKLFF	TGTGCCAGCAGCTCCCCGACAGGAGGAGGTGAAAAACTGTTTTTT
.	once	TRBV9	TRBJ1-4	CASSVGGGRTFEELFF	TGTGCCAGCAGCGTAGGCGGAGGGCGGACCTTTGAAGAACTGTTTTTT
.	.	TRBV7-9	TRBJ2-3	CASSPSGSTDTQYF	TGTGCCAGCAGCCCCAGCGGTAGCACAGATACGCAGTATTTT
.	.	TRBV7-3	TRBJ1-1	CASSLSMNTEAFF	TGTGCCAGCAGCTTATCTATGAACACTGAAGCTTTCTTT
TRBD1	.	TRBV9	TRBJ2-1	CASSVASGGYSEQFF	TGTGCCAGCAGCGTAGCGTCAGGGGGCTACAGTGAGCAGTTCTTC
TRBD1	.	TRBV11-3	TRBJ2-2	CASSESGTGGFGELFF	TGTGCCAGCAGCGAATCCGGGACAGGTGGCTTCGGGGAGCTGTTTTTT
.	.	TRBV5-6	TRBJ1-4	CASTLVTQGQGVEVFF	TGTGCCAGCACCCTCGTAACCCAGGGGCAGGGAGTGGAGGTGTTTTTT
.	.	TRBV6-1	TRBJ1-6	CASSQSVALTLHF	TGTGCCAGCAGTCAGTCAGTGGCCCTCACCCTCCACTTT
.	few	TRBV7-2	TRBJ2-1	CASSLRLAEDSINEQFF	TGTGCCAGCAGCTTGCGGCTGGCCGAGGACAGTATCAATGAGCAGTTCTTC
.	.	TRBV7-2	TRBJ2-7	CASTLAGTGLYEQYF	TGTGCCAGCACCCTGGCCGGGACTGGCCTTTACGAGCAGTACTTC
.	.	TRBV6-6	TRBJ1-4	CATRQRRGEEKLFF	TGTGCCACCAGGCAGAGGAGGGGTGAGGAAAAACTGTTTTTT
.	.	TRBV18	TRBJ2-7	CASSPSRTASSYEQYF	TGTGCCAGCTCACCATCCCGGACAGCAAGTTCCTACGAGCAGTACTTC
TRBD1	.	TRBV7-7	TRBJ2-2	CASSLETGGTGELFF	TGTGCCAGCAGCTTAGAAACAGGGGGCACCGGGGAGCTGTTTTTT
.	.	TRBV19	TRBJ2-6	CASSPRAPGGANVLTF	TGTGCCAGTAGTCCCAGGGCCCCCGGTGGGGCCAACGTCCTGACTTTC
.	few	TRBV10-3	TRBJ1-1	CAISESLGPGVAFF	TGTGCCATCAGTGAGTCCTTGGGGCCTGGGGTAGCTTTCTTT
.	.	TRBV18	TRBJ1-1	CASSPVYPGMNTEAFF	TGTGCCAGCTCACCCGTCTACCCGGGGATGAACACTGAAGCTTTCTTT
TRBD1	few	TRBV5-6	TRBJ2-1	CASSYRTGYGNEQFF	TGTGCCAGCAGCTACAGGACAGGGTACGGCAATGAGCAGTTCTTC
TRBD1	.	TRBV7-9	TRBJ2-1	CASSPRTGYNEQFF	TGTGCCAGCAGCCCGAGGACAGGGTACAATGAGCAGTTCTTC
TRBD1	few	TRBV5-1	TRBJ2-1	CASSPLYPGTGYNEQFF	TGCGCCAGCAGCCCCTTATACCCCGGGACAGGTTACAATGAGCAGTTCTTC
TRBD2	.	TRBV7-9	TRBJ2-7	CASSLGLAAYEQYF	TGTGCCAGCAGCTTAGGACTAGCGGCCTACGAGCAGTACTTC
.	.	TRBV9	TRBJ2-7	CASSPPTGAYEQYF	TGTGCCAGCAGCCCCCCCACGGGGGCCTACGAGCAGTACTTC
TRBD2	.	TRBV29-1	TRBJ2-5	CSVDGAGGRYETQYF	TGCAGCGTTGACGGAGCGGGGGGGCGATATGAGACCCAGTACTTC
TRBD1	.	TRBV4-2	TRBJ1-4	CASSWDSPDEKLFF	TGTGCCAGCAGCTGGGACAGCCCGGATGAAAAACTGTTTTTT
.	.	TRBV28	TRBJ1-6	CASSFSRGWNSPLHF	TGTGCCAGCAGTTTTTCGAGAGGTTGGAATTCACCCCTCCACTTT
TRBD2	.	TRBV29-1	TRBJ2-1	CSVELGRDEQFF	TGCAGCGTTGAACTCGGGAGGGATGAGCAGTTCTTC
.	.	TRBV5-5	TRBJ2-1	CASSLFRGSSYNEQFF	TGTGCCAGCAGCTTGTTTCGGGGGAGCTCCTACAATGAGCAGTTCTTC
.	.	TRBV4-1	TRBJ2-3	CASSQEVSGPDTQYF	TGCGCCAGCAGCCAAGAGGTGAGCGGGCCAGATACGCAGTATTTT
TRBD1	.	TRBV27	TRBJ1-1	CASSPSGGNTEAFF	TGTGCCAGCAGTCCGTCAGGGGGTAACACTGAAGCTTTCTTT
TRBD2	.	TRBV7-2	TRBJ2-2	CASSSSGGDRTGELFF	TGTGCCAGCAGCAGCAGCGGGGGGGACCGCACCGGGGAGCTGTTTTTT
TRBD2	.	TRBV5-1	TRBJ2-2	CATSTSGASINTGELFF	TGCGCCACCTCGACTAGCGGGGCCTCCATAAACACCGGGGAGCTGTTTTTT
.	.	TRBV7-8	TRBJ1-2	CASTPGTSPGAYGYTF	TGTGCCAGCACCCCCGGGACTTCCCCTGGGGCATATGGCTACACCTTC
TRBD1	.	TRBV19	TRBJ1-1	CASSPTGTVPLVAEAFF	TGTGCCAGTAGTCCAACCGGGACAGTTCCCCTTGTCGCTGAAGCTTTCTTT
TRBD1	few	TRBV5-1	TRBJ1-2	CASSLQGDYGYTF	TGCGCCAGCAGCTTACAGGGGGACTATGGCTACACCTTC
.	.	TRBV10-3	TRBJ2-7	CAIRGPDYYEQYF	TGTGCCATCAGAGGACCTGACTACTACGAGCAGTACTTC
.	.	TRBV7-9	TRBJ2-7	CASSFSTGHAYEQYF	TGTGCCAGCAGCTTTAGCACAGGGCACGCCTACGAGCAGTACTTC
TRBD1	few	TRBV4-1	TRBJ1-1	CASSPDRGTEAFF	TGCGCCAGCAGCCCGGACAGGGGCACTGAAGCTTTCTTT
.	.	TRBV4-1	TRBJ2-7	CASSQRLAGRYEQYF	TGCGCCAGCAGCCAAAGGTTGGCGGGTCGATACGAGCAGTACTTC
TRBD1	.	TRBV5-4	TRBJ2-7	CASSSKTGPELYEQYF	TGTGCCAGCAGCTCAAAGACAGGGCCAGAATTATACGAGCAGTACTTC
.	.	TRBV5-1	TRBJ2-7	CASSTQEGYEQYF	TGCGCCAGCAGCACCCAGGAGGGCTACGAGCAGTACTTC
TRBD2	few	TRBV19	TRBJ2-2	CASTPGRTSGSGELFF	TGTGCCAGCACCCCGGGGCGGACTAGCGGCTCGGGGGAGCTGTTTTTT
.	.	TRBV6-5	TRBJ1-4	CASSLQLGGGNEKLFF	TGTGCCAGCAGTTTACAACTAGGGGGTGGTAATGAAAAACTGTTTTTT
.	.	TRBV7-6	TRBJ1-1	CASSSRRNTEAFF	TGTGCCAGCAGCTCTAGACGGAACACTGAAGCTTTCTTT
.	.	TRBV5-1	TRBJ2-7	CASSGTSSYEQYF	TGCGCCAGCAGTGGGACAAGCTCCTACGAGCAGTACTTC
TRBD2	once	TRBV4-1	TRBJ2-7	CASSHPGLVDYEQYF	TGCGCCAGCAGCCACCCGGGACTAGTTGATTACGAGCAGTACTTC
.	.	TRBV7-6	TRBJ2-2	CASSFPVSGELFF	TGTGCCAGCAGCTTCCCCGTTAGTGGGGAGCTGTTTTTT
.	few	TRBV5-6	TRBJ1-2	CASSEPPGIGYGYTF	TGTGCCAGCAGCGAACCGCCCGGGATCGGCTATGGCTACACCTTC
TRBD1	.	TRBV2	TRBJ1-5	CASSDRWRGQGGNQPQHF	TGTGCCAGCAGTGATAGGTGGAGAGGACAGGGTGGCAATCAGCCCCAGCATTTT
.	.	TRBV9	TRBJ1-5	CASSVDGGFNQPQHF	TGTGCCAGCAGCGTAGATGGAGGGTTCAATCAGCCCCAGCATTTT
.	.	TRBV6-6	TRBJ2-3	CAAGSPTDTQYF	TGTGCCGCAGGGTCCCCCACAGATACGCAGTATTTT
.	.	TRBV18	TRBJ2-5	CASSPRVGLEEETQYF	TGTGCCAGCTCACCCCGAGTGGGGCTTGAGGAGGAGACCCAGTACTTC